This T cell receptor (beta chain) is from a study of blood T cell repertoires in COVID-19. Looking at the study overall: Both acute and convalescent COVID-19 samples were obtained from the United States, Italy and Spain. T cells, B-cell-depleted T cells, or PBMCs provided the cDNA or gDNA that served as material.

The CDR3 length is 12 residues. Trimming shortened V by 5 bases and J by 5 bases, and 9 bases separated the two germline ends. Germline CDR1 reads MDHEN; CDR2 reads SYDVKM. Assay used: immunoSEQ multiplex PCR; TCRdb lists only in-frame clones, some missing. The data show under 200,000 clones, around 86% seen once. The receptor's source is a man aged 40-50 years with acute COVID-19. The J gene is TRBJ1-2, the V gene TRBV28, with D unresolved. Material for sequencing was PBMCs or T cells enriched from blood (not recorded which). For the CDR3, the DNA is TGTGCCAGCAGTGTCCAGCGGTATGGCTACACCTTC. Translation: CASSVQRYGYTF.